Sequencing of this T cell receptor beta chain was carried out in a study of shared clonotypes between healthy human individuals. To note about this clone: Its antigen is unknown.

Execution of the assay was at deep level. Data came from immunoSEQ multiplex PCR; TCRdb stores just in-frame clones and leaves some out. The sample holds around 1.1 million clones, 60% to 85% seen once. Splitting of CD4+ cells produced CD45RA+ naive and CD45RA-negative memory subsets. Overall study findings and caveats: Rarefaction analysis demonstrated incomplete sorted-subset sequencing notwithstanding large depth.

With V trimmed by 3 bases and J by 2 bases, 4 bases remained unmatched. Germline V lookup: CDR1 MDHEN, CDR2 SYDVKM. CDR3 length equals 15 residues. The sequence was collected from a young man in good health. Some clones in this sample may be carry-over from other donors' samples. Sequencing used memory CD4+ T cells from PBMCs. Subset described: CD45RA-negative fraction. The V gene is TRBV28, the J gene TRBJ2-7; 10 bases agree with TRBD2. The CDR3 loop reads CASSFQREGPYEQYF. CDR3 nucleotide sequence: TGTGCCAGCAGTTTTCAGCGGGAGGGCCCCTACGAGCAGTACTTC.